This T cell receptor (beta chain) was obtained from a study of CD4 and CD8 cells across lung adenocarcinoma regions. MiXCR, applied by TCRdb to the PCR reads, yields one record per CDR3 protein. The sample carries over 5,500 distinct CDR3 sequences, approximately 48% recorded once. The CDR3 spans 14 residues. With V trimmed by 3 bases and J by 8 bases, 0 bases remained unmatched. Germline V gives CDR1 MRHNA, CDR2 SNTAGT. Sequencing was done on a sample of CD8+ T cells from the center of a lung tumor. V is TRBV6-4 and J is TRBJ2-1; 14 bases agree with TRBD2. The sequence was obtained from a female donor with lung adenocarcinoma. The CD4 and CD8 labels of this study may be unreliable. Here the CDR3 reads CASSEGLAGDEQFF. CDR3 nucleotide sequence: TGTGCCAGCAGTGAGGGACTAGCGGGAGATGAGCAGTTCTTC.